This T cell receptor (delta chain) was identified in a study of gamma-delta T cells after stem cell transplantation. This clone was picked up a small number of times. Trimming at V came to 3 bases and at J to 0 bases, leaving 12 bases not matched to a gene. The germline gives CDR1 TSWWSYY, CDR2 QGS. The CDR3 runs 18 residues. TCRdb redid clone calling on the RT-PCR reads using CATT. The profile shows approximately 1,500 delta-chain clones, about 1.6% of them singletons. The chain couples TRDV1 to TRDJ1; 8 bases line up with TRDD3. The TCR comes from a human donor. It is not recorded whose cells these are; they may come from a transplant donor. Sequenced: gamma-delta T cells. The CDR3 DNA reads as TGTGCTCTTGGGGATCGCTGGGGGACCGACCCGTACACCGATAAACTCATCTTT. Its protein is CALGDRWGTDPYTDKLIF.